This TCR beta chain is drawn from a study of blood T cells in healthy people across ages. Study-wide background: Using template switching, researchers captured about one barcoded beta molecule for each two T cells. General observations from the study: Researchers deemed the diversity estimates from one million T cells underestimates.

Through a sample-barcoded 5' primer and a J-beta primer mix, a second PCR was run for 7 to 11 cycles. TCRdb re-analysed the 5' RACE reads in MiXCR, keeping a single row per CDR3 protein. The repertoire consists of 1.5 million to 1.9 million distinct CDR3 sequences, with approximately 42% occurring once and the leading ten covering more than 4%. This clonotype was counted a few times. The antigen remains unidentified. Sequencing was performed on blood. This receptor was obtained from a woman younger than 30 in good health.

The CDR3 reads CASSPRRTASYEQYF. The CDR3 nucleotides read TGTGCCAGTAGTCCGAGAAGGACCGCGTCCTACGAGCAGTACTTC. V is TRBV19 and J is TRBJ2-7, with unresolved D. The ends were cut back, 5 bases at V and 1 base at J, with 15 bases in the middle. The germline CDR1 and CDR2 sequences are LNHDA and SQIVND (reference sequence). CDR3 size: 15 residues.